A selection of T cell receptor beta chains follows, all from one sample in a study of OX40 agonist ivuxolimab in advanced cancers. Sequencing used immunoSEQ multiplex PCR; TCRdb keeps in-frame clones, though not all of them. The top ten clones hold 0.75% of a sample with around 50,000 clones, 81% of them seen once. Material: CD4+ or CD8+ T cells sorted from blood, obtained in a trial of the OX40 agonist ivuxolimab. Every receptor here comes from an adult with an advanced solid tumor such as melanoma, head and neck, liver or kidney cancer. The CDR3 runs from the conserved cysteine through the conserved F or W. Each record gives: clone size, V gene, CDR3 length, J gene, D gene, CDR3 DNA, CDR3 protein. The D gene is left open where the match is weak. Rows give clone size only sometimes, using once, few, many, or a class for an expanded clone.

clone size: -; V gene: TRBV7-9; CDR3 length: 14; J gene: TRBJ1-5; D gene: -; CDR3 DNA: TGTGCCAGCAGCTTAGGGCGGGCCAGGGAGCCCCAGCATTTT; CDR3 protein: CASSLGRAREPQHF
clone size: few; V gene: TRBV5-1; CDR3 length: 15; J gene: TRBJ1-1; D gene: -; CDR3 DNA: TGCGCCAGCAGCTTGGTAGGTTGGATGAACACTGAAGCTTTCTTT; CDR3 protein: CASSLVGWMNTEAFF
clone size: -; V gene: TRBV12-5; CDR3 length: 13; J gene: TRBJ1-1; D gene: -; CDR3 DNA: TGTGCTAGTGGTTTAGGTTCCGGGACTGAAGCTTTCTTT; CDR3 protein: CASGLGSGTEAFF
clone size: -; V gene: TRBV7-2; CDR3 length: 14; J gene: TRBJ1-4; D gene: -; CDR3 DNA: TGTGCCAGCAGCTCCTCCGGGACCCTTGAAAAACTGTTTTTT; CDR3 protein: CASSSSGTLEKLFF
clone size: few; V gene: TRBV5-1; CDR3 length: 13; J gene: TRBJ2-5; D gene: TRBD1; CDR3 DNA: TGCGCCAGCAGCGACAGGGTTCAAGAGACCCAGTACTTC; CDR3 protein: CASSDRVQETQYF
clone size: -; V gene: TRBV5-6; CDR3 length: 13; J gene: TRBJ1-2; D gene: -; CDR3 DNA: TGTGCCAGCAGCTTGGAACAGGACTATGGCTACACCTTC; CDR3 protein: CASSLEQDYGYTF
clone size: few; V gene: TRBV2; CDR3 length: 13; J gene: TRBJ1-4; D gene: -; CDR3 DNA: TGTGCCAGCCGGGGGGGGAATAATGAAAAACTGTTTTTT; CDR3 protein: CASRGGNNEKLFF
clone size: -; V gene: TRBV5-1; CDR3 length: 16; J gene: TRBJ2-5; D gene: TRBD2; CDR3 DNA: TGCGCCAGCAGCCCCTCGGGACTAGCGGGGAGGGAGACCCAGTACTTC; CDR3 protein: CASSPSGLAGRETQYF
clone size: -; V gene: TRBV6-1; CDR3 length: 12; J gene: TRBJ1-5; D gene: -; CDR3 DNA: TGTGCCAGCAGACAGGGTGAGCAGCCCCAGCATTTT; CDR3 protein: CASRQGEQPQHF
clone size: -; V gene: TRBV18; CDR3 length: 15; J gene: TRBJ2-2; D gene: TRBD2; CDR3 DNA: TGTGCCAGCTCGCCTACTAGCGGGGACACCGGGGAGCTGTTTTTT; CDR3 protein: CASSPTSGDTGELFF
clone size: -; V gene: TRBV4-2; CDR3 length: 16; J gene: TRBJ2-5; D gene: TRBD1; CDR3 DNA: TGTGCCAGCAGCCAAGCCGGGACAGCAAAACAAGAGACCCAGTACTTC; CDR3 protein: CASSQAGTAKQETQYF
clone size: -; V gene: TRBV10-3; CDR3 length: 13; J gene: TRBJ2-7; D gene: -; CDR3 DNA: TGTGCCATCAGTGAGGGTCAGGGAGGCGAGCAGTACTTC; CDR3 protein: CAISEGQGGEQYF
clone size: -; V gene: TRBV16; CDR3 length: 13; J gene: TRBJ2-7; D gene: -; CDR3 DNA: TGTGCCAGCAGCCTCGCAGGGCCCTACGAGCAGTACTTC; CDR3 protein: CASSLAGPYEQYF
clone size: -; V gene: TRBV10-3; CDR3 length: 14; J gene: TRBJ2-5; D gene: -; CDR3 DNA: TGTGCCATCAGTGAACGCGGGGTTCAAGAGACCCAGTACTTC; CDR3 protein: CAISERGVQETQYF
clone size: few; V gene: TRBV2; CDR3 length: 14; J gene: TRBJ2-7; D gene: -; CDR3 DNA: TGTGCCAGCAGCCCCCAGGGACACCCCTACGAGCAGTACTTC; CDR3 protein: CASSPQGHPYEQYF
clone size: once; V gene: TRBV7-2; CDR3 length: 16; J gene: TRBJ1-3; D gene: TRBD1; CDR3 DNA: TGTGCCAGCAGCTTCGCACAGGGGGCATCTGGAAACACCATATATTTT; CDR3 protein: CASSFAQGASGNTIYF
clone size: -; V gene: TRBV6-1; CDR3 length: 14; J gene: TRBJ1-6; D gene: -; CDR3 DNA: TGTGCCAGCACTCCGGACACTTGGGGAGGACCCCTCCACTTT; CDR3 protein: CASTPDTWGGPLHF
clone size: -; V gene: TRBV11-3; CDR3 length: 13; J gene: TRBJ1-6; D gene: -; CDR3 DNA: TGTGCCAGCGGGGTGGGGGGTAATTCACCCCTCCACTTT; CDR3 protein: CASGVGGNSPLHF
clone size: -; V gene: TRBV9; CDR3 length: 16; J gene: TRBJ2-5; D gene: TRBD1; CDR3 DNA: TGTGCCAGCAGCGTAGGCACAGGGGGTATTTCGGAGACCCAGTACTTC; CDR3 protein: CASSVGTGGISETQYF
clone size: few; V gene: TRBV5-1; CDR3 length: 14; J gene: TRBJ1-1; D gene: TRBD1; CDR3 DNA: TGCGCCAGCAGCTTTAGGACAGGGAACACTGAAGCTTTCTTT; CDR3 protein: CASSFRTGNTEAFF
clone size: once; V gene: TRBV5-1; CDR3 length: 14; J gene: TRBJ1-1; D gene: -; CDR3 DNA: TGCGCCAGCAGCATGGAATATTCGAACACTGAAGCTTTCTTT; CDR3 protein: CASSMEYSNTEAFF
clone size: -; V gene: TRBV6-6; CDR3 length: 16; J gene: TRBJ2-3; D gene: -; CDR3 DNA: TGTGCCACGGCAGATGGGAAAAGCGGCGTCACAGATACGCAGTATTTT; CDR3 protein: CATADGKSGVTDTQYF
clone size: -; V gene: TRBV11-3; CDR3 length: 12; J gene: TRBJ2-7; D gene: -; CDR3 DNA: TGTGCCAGCAGCAAACGCGGTTACGAGCAGTACTTC; CDR3 protein: CASSKRGYEQYF
clone size: -; V gene: TRBV5-1; CDR3 length: 14; J gene: TRBJ2-7; D gene: -; CDR3 DNA: TGCGCCAGCAGCTTGGAAGGAGGGTTGTACGAGCAGTACTTC; CDR3 protein: CASSLEGGLYEQYF
clone size: once; V gene: TRBV18; CDR3 length: 13; J gene: TRBJ2-7; D gene: -; CDR3 DNA: TGTGCCAGCTCAAGTGGAGGAGGTTACGAGCAGTACTTC; CDR3 protein: CASSSGGGYEQYF
clone size: -; V gene: TRBV6-1; CDR3 length: 12; J gene: TRBJ1-2; D gene: -; CDR3 DNA: TGTGCCAGCAGTGAAGTCCGTGCTGGCTACACCTTC; CDR3 protein: CASSEVRAGYTF
clone size: -; V gene: TRBV7-9; CDR3 length: 14; J gene: TRBJ1-4; D gene: -; CDR3 DNA: TGTGCCAGCAGCTTGGGGTCACCGGGAGAAAAACTGTTTTTT; CDR3 protein: CASSLGSPGEKLFF
clone size: -; V gene: TRBV6-1; CDR3 length: 14; J gene: TRBJ2-3; D gene: -; CDR3 DNA: TGTGCCAGCAGGGAAGTGGGGGCCTCAGATACGCAGTATTTT; CDR3 protein: CASREVGASDTQYF
clone size: once; V gene: TRBV28; CDR3 length: 14; J gene: TRBJ1-4; D gene: TRBD1; CDR3 DNA: TGTGCCAGCGGACCCGGGACAGCTAATGAAAAACTGTTTTTT; CDR3 protein: CASGPGTANEKLFF
clone size: -; V gene: TRBV18; CDR3 length: 15; J gene: TRBJ1-5; D gene: -; CDR3 DNA: TGTGCCAGCTCACAGGTCCTGGAAAGCAATCAGCCCCAGCATTTT; CDR3 protein: CASSQVLESNQPQHF
clone size: -; V gene: TRBV4-2; CDR3 length: 16; J gene: TRBJ2-7; D gene: TRBD1; CDR3 DNA: TGTGCCAGCAGCCAAGGAGTATCGCAGGGGGCATACGAGCAGTACTTC; CDR3 protein: CASSQGVSQGAYEQYF
clone size: -; V gene: TRBV11-2; CDR3 length: 15; J gene: TRBJ2-7; D gene: -; CDR3 DNA: TGTGCCAGCAGCTTAGTTGGCGGTTCGGCCTACGAGCAGTACTTC; CDR3 protein: CASSLVGGSAYEQYF
clone size: once; V gene: TRBV9; CDR3 length: 14; J gene: TRBJ1-4; D gene: -; CDR3 DNA: TGTGCCAGCAGCGTAGGGGGCGATAATGAAAAACTGTTTTTT; CDR3 protein: CASSVGGDNEKLFF